These 17 T cell receptor beta chains were sequenced from one sample in a study of T-cell reconstitution after alpha-beta-depleted transplantation in children. Unique molecular identifiers featured in how the TCRbeta library was prepared. MiXCR, applied by TCRdb to the PCR reads, yields one record per CDR3 protein. The sample has roughly 590,000 distinct CDR3 sequences; 15% to 20% are singletons. The material sequenced was PBMCs from the stem cell graft donor, taken from the stem cell graft. The receptors were sampled from a human donor who donated a stem cell graft to a child with acute myeloid leukemia.

There are a few counts of this clonotype. This rearrangement joins TRBV10-3 to TRBJ1-2, with TRBD1 matching 7 bases. Germline lookup yields CDR1 ENHRY and CDR2 SYGVKD. The J segment lost 2 bases and the V segment lost 6 bases, leaving 9 bases of the junction unmatched. The CDR3 has 15 residues. The CDR3 loop is CAISSPGGLNYGYTF. CDR3 nucleotide sequence: TGTGCCATCAGCTCCCCAGGGGGGCTAAACTATGGCTACACCTTC.

V is TRBV5-1 and J is TRBJ1-3; TRBD1 agrees at 8 bases. CDR1 and CDR2 (germline): SGHRS, YFSETQ. Unmatched junction bases numbered 3, after V lost 5 bases and J lost 2 bases. The CDR3 has 14 amino acids. Here the CDR3 reads CASRPDRAGNTIYF. The CDR3 DNA sequence: TGCGCCAGCAGGCCGGACAGGGCTGGAAACACCATATATTTT.

This clonotype was observed at least ten times. The chain carries TRBV20-1 and TRBJ1-2; D unresolved. The length of the CDR3 is 12 residues. Trimming pared 1 base from V and 4 bases from J, leaving 7 bases between. From germline, CDR1 is DFQATT and CDR2 SNEGSKA (reference sequence). CDR3 region: CSARVSSYGYTF. CDR3 DNA: TGCAGTGCTAGAGTCAGCTCCTATGGCTACACCTTC.

This clonotype occurred a few times. The genes are TRBV20-1 and TRBJ2-7; D unclear. Looked up from germline, CDR1 is DFQATT and CDR2 is SNEGSKA (reference sequence). V was shortened by 3 bases and J by 2 bases, with 8 bases between the two germline ends. CDR3 length: 12 residues. The CDR3, as DNA: TGCAGTGCTAGGGGCGTTACCTACGAGCAGTACGTC. Translating it yields CSARGVTYEQYV.

This clonotype showed up many times. The chain uses TRBV6-1 and TRBJ1-2; tentatively, D is TRBD1 (5 bases). Germline V gene sequence: CDR1 MNHNS, CDR2 SASEGT. This CDR3 spans 15 amino acids. V lost 6 bases and J 0 bases, leaving 14 bases between the germline ends. The CDR3 DNA sequence: TGTGCCAGCAGCTCAACAGGACTTCCTAACTATGGCTACACCTTC. As protein: CASSSTGLPNYGYTF.

The V call is TRBV6-1, the J call TRBJ2-3; D not resolved. Looked up from germline, CDR1 is MNHNS and CDR2 is SASEGT. V dropped 7 bases and J dropped 5 bases, with 13 bases sitting between them. The CDR3 length is 13 residues. This chain's CDR3 is CASTQAFIDTQYF. The CDR3, as DNA: TGTGCCAGCACCCAGGCCTTCATAGATACGCAGTATTTT.

The rearrangement uses TRBV24-1 and TRBJ2-1; 8 nucleotides align to TRBD1. There are 17 residues in the CDR3. Germline values: CDR1 KGHDR, CDR2 SFDVKD. V was clipped by 2 bases and J by 4 bases; unmatched bases: 9. The CDR3, as DNA: TGTGCCACCAGTGATTCCGCAGGGGGCCCACCTTACAATGAGCAGTTCTTC. It yields the protein CATSDSAGGPPYNEQFF.

This clonotype was seen ten or more times. The chain uses TRBV20-1 and TRBJ2-3; the D is unclear. V was shortened by 3 bases and J by 0 bases, with 10 bases between the two germline ends. CDR3 length: 14 residues. CDR1 is DFQATT and CDR2 is SNEGSKA in the germline V gene (reference sequence). Here the CDR3 reads CSARAIASTDTQYF. The CDR3 nucleotides read TGCAGTGCTAGGGCCATCGCTAGCACAGATACGCAGTATTTT.

In its sample, this clonotype was seen many times. This chain connects TRBV5-5 to TRBJ2-1; 8 bases map to TRBD2. CDR1 is SGHKS and CDR2 is YYEKEE in the germline V gene (reference sequence). After removal of 4 bases from V and 6 bases from J, the junction contained 6 bases not matched to a gene. The CDR3 consists of 14 residues. The CDR3 loop reads CASSRGAGGNEQFF. CDR3 DNA sequence: TGTGCCAGCAGCCGAGGGGCGGGGGGCAATGAGCAGTTCTTC.

The sample holds many counts of this clonotype. The chain carries TRBV6-1 and TRBJ2-7; tentative D call: TRBD1 (5 bases). V was clipped by 6 bases and J by 3 bases, with 18 bases between them. The CDR3 spans 15 residues. Germline CDR1 MNHNS, CDR2 SASEGT. The CDR3 DNA is TGTGCCAGCAGCCAAGGGGCAGGAAAATACTACGAGCAGTACGTC. This encodes CASSQGAGKYYEQYV.

This clonotype was observed at least ten times. V is TRBV6-5 and J is TRBJ2-7, with D possibly TRBD1 on 5 matching bases. V was cut by 5 bases and J by 2 bases, with 13 bases left in between. CDR1 is MNHEY, CDR2 SVGAGI, per germline. CDR3 length equals 14 residues. The CDR3 DNA follows: TGTGCCAGCAGTCTCACGGACACGACCTACGAGCAGTACTTC. Its translation: CASSLTDTTYEQYF.

This clonotype came up a few times. The rearrangement links TRBV15 to TRBJ1-2, with D perhaps matching TRBD1 (6 bases). This CDR3 has 16 residues. The germline V and J ends were trimmed by 1 base and 1 base, with 13 bases remaining between them. Germline loops: CDR1 LNHNV, CDR2 YYDKDF (reference sequence). The DNA of the CDR3 is TGTGCCACCAGCAGAGGACCGGGCAGGGGTAACTATGGCTACACCTTC. It encodes CATSRGPGRGNYGYTF.

V gene TRBV9 combines with J gene TRBJ2-7, with 7 bases lining up with TRBD1. CDR1 and CDR2 (germline): SGDLS, YYNGEE. V shed 4 bases, J shed 2 bases, and the junction held 9 bases outside the gene matches. The CDR3 has 15 residues. CDR3 sequence (DNA): TGTGCCAGCAGCTCATCCGGGACAGCCACCTACGAGCAGTACTTC. Amino acids: CASSSSGTATYEQYF. The variable domain in full, completed from reference TRBV9 and TRBJ2-7, reads DSGVTQTPKHLITATGQRVTLRCSPRSGDLSVYWYQQSLDQGLQFLIQYYNGEERAKGNILERFSAQQFPDLHSELNLSSLELGDSALYFCASSSSGTATYEQYFGPGTRLTVT.

The chain links TRBV9 to TRBJ2-7; no firm D call. The V gene lost 3 bases and the J gene lost 3 bases, with 16 bases spanning the gap. The germline V gene encodes CDR1 SGDLS and CDR2 YYNGEE. The CDR3 runs to 15 residues. CDR3 sequence: CASSAYLTDIYEQYF. The CDR3 DNA reads as TGTGCCAGCAGCGCTTATCTGACGGATATCTACGAGCAGTACTTC.

This clonotype has ten or more counts. This sequence joins TRBV10-3 and TRBJ2-1, with D perhaps matching TRBD2 (6 bases). V lost 6 bases and J lost 5, with 17 bases in between. The germline V gene has CDR1 ENHRY and CDR2 SYGVKD. This CDR3 comprises 15 residues. CDR3: CAIRGLRLGHNEQFF. The CDR3, as DNA: TGTGCCATCAGGGGACTTCGGTTGGGGCACAATGAGCAGTTCTTC.

This clonotype was picked up many times. V gene TRBV7-2 combines with J gene TRBJ2-5; TRBD1 might be the D (5 bases). In germline, CDR1 is SGHTA, CDR2 FQGNSA. The V end lost 5 bases, the J end lost 3 bases, and 10 bases lay between the germline ends. The length of the CDR3 is 13 residues. This chain's CDR3 is CASSPQAEETQYF. The CDR3 bases are TGTGCCAGCAGCCCACAGGCTGAAGAGACCCAGTACTTC.

The gene calls are TRBV12-3 or TRBV12-4 and TRBJ2-7, with D tentatively TRBD1 or TRBD2 (5 bases each). V lost 4 bases and J 3 bases, leaving 10 bases between the germline ends. CDR3 length: 13 residues. The CDR3 region is CASSWGRFYEQYV. The CDR3 nucleotides read TGTGCCAGCAGTTGGGGACGGTTCTACGAGCAGTACGTC.